This TCR beta chain derives from a study of cytomegalovirus exposure and HLA in healthy donors. Study-level results: Productive rates of about 90% or about 30% were seen for most TCR beta V segments in an earlier analysis. Many donors shared some public TCRs, even though most TCR sequences were rare.

There are a few counts of this clone. Its target is not known. There are 13 residues in the CDR3. Trimming took 7 bases from V and 2 from J, leaving 12 bases between them. CDR1 and CDR2 (germline): GTSNPN, SVGIG (reference sequence). Primers included in the PCR were 60 Vbeta and 13 Jbeta primers. The data were produced by immunoSEQ multiplex PCR, yet TCRdb's version contains in-frame clones alone and is incomplete. The table lists approximately 150,000 clones, around three quarters of them singletons. The sample taken for sequencing was PBMCs. The source is a woman aged 25-40 years in good health and CMV-seronegative. The chain combines TRBV30 with TRBJ2-1, with D hard to call. The CDR3 is CASLADAYNEQFF. The DNA of the CDR3 is TGTGCCTCCCTCGCAGATGCCTACAATGAGCAGTTCTTC.